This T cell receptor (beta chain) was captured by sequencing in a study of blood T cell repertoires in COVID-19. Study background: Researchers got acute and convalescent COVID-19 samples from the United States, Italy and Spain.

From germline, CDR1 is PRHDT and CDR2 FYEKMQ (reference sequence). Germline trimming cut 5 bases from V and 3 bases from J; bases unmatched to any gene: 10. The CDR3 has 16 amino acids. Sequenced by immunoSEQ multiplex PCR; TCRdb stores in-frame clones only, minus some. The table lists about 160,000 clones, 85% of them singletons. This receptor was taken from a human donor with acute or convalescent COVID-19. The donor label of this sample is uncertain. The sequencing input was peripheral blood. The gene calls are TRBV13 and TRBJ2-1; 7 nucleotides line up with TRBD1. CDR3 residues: CASSRGQVVFYNEQFF. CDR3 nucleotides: TGTGCCAGCAGCCGCGGACAGGTAGTCTTCTACAATGAGCAGTTCTTC.